Below, 10 T cell receptor beta chains from the same sample are listed, as sequenced in a study of CD8+ T cells in alopecia areata. Following RNA extraction, reverse transcription yielded cDNA that acted as the sequencing template. Profiled with immunoSEQ multiplex PCR; TCRdb holds only in-frame clones, not every one. The repertoire holds 140,000 to 150,000 clones, with 62% as singletons. The specimen was CD8+ T cells sorted from blood. The receptors come from a human donor in good health.

The gene calls are TRBV11-2 and TRBJ2-1; D may be TRBD1 or TRBD2 (5 bases each). Germline values: CDR1 SGHAT, CDR2 FQNNGV. The CDR3 consists of 15 residues. For the CDR3, the DNA is TGTGCAGGGGCTAGCACGTCGAGCTCCTACAATGAGCAGTTCTTC. It codes for CAGASTSSSYNEQFF.

This clone was found many times. The sample carries other DNA sequences with the same CDR3. V usage is TRBV7-9 and J usage is TRBJ1-5; D gene ambiguous. V lost 2 bases to trimming and J lost 0 bases, with 5 bases between them. Looked up from germline, CDR1 is SEHNR and CDR2 is FQNEAQ (reference sequence). The CDR3 consists of 14 residues. The CDR3, as DNA: TGTGCCAGCAGCTTAAAGGGTAGCAATCAGCCCCAGCATTTT. Translation: CASSLKGSNQPQHF. Based on the CDR3 plus reference TRBV7-9 and TRBJ1-5, the full variable domain is DTGVSQNPRHKITKRGQNVTFRCDPISEHNRLYWYRQTLGQGPEFLTYFQNEAQLEKSRLLSDRFSAERPKGSFSTLEIQRTEQGDSAMYLCASSLKGSNQPQHFGDGTRLSIL.

This clone has a single count. The chain uses TRBV5-4 and TRBJ2-1, with D maybe TRBD2 (6 bases). V was clipped by 1 base and J by 6 bases, with 14 bases between them. CDR3 length: 15 residues. Germline CDR1 SGHNT, CDR2 YYREEE (reference sequence). The CDR3 DNA is TGTGCCAGCAGCTTGAAACGGGAGTTTGGCAATGAGCAGTTCTTC. Amino acids: CASSLKREFGNEQFF.

The chain employs TRBV7-9 and TRBJ2-5; 9 bases are shared with TRBD2. Germline CDR1 SEHNR, CDR2 FQNEAQ (reference sequence). With V trimmed by 1 base and J by 0 bases, 3 bases remained unmatched. This CDR3 contains 16 residues. As DNA, the CDR3 is TGTGCCAGCAGCTTAGTTAGCGGGGGATACCAAGAGACCCAGTACTTC. Translation: CASSLVSGGYQETQYF.

This clone was found a few times. The chain uses TRBV2 and TRBJ2-3; D remains unclear. V was cut by 9 bases and J by 2 bases, with 21 bases left in between. The CDR3 spans 16 residues. Germline-derived CDR1 and CDR2 are SNHLY and FYNNEI. The DNA for the CDR3 is TGTGCCAGTCGCCATCCCCAGGCGGTGGACACAGATACGCAGTATTTT. It codes for CASRHPQAVDTDTQYF.

This clone was detected a few times. The DNA for the CDR3 is TGCAGCGTTGAAGGTTTCGAGGGGAACACTGAAGCTTTCTTT. Residues: CSVEGFEGNTEAFF. V and J are TRBV29-1 and TRBJ1-1, with D unclear. The CDR3 has 14 amino acids. CDR1 is SQVTM and CDR2 is ANQGSEA in the germline V gene. V shed 1 base and J shed 1 base, with 10 bases lying between them.

V gene TRBV6-5 combines with J gene TRBJ2-1, with D perhaps given as TRBD1 or TRBD2 (5 bases each). V dropped 4 bases and J dropped 4 bases, with 14 bases sitting between them. Germline CDR1 reads MNHEY; CDR2 reads SVGAGI. This CDR3 region has 15 residues. CDR3 in amino acids: CASSSSGTGYNEQFF. The CDR3 coding sequence is TGTGCCAGCAGTTCCTCCGGGACGGGATACAATGAGCAGTTCTTC.

The chain's CDR3 is CASSLAGDRDEQYF. The CDR3, as DNA: TGTGCCAGCAGCTTAGCGGGGGACAGGGACGAGCAGTACTTC. The genes are TRBV7-6 and TRBJ2-7; 9 bases are a match to TRBD1. The CDR3 has 14 amino acids. In germline, CDR1 is SGHVS, CDR2 FNYEAQ. V gave up 0 bases and J gave up 5 bases; unmatched junction bases: 2.

The J gene is TRBJ2-3, the V gene TRBV15; D is uncertain. Germline CDR1 LNHNV, CDR2 YYDKDF (reference sequence). V lost 0 bases to trimming and J lost 0 bases, with 10 bases between them. The CDR3 contains 16 residues. In nucleotides, the CDR3 is TGTGCCACCAGCAGAGATCTCGTCTCTAGCACAGATACGCAGTATTTT. Translating it yields CATSRDLVSSTDTQYF.

This sequence joins TRBV27 and TRBJ2-3; D remains ambiguous. Germline CDR1 MNHEY, CDR2 SMNVEV (reference sequence). The V end was cut by 3 bases, the J end by 0 bases, with 22 bases between. The CDR3 totals 19 residues. CDR3: CASSLIPAGVATSTDTQYF. In DNA form, the CDR3 reads TGTGCCAGCAGTTTGATCCCCGCTGGGGTGGCAACTAGCACAGATACGCAGTATTTT.